The 28 T cell receptor beta chains below were found in one sample sequenced in a study of T cell responses to AZD1222 COVID-19 vaccine. This table comes from immunoSEQ multiplex PCR, and its TCRdb copy is limited to in-frame clones, with some not included. The repertoire holds approximately 71,000 clones, with 88% as singletons. The sample consisted of peripheral blood, taken on day 0 of AZD1222 vaccination. These receptor sequences come from an adult in good health.

The genes are TRBV11-2 and TRBJ2-1, with 8 bases matching TRBD1. The CDR3 runs to 17 residues. Germline trimming cut 4 bases from V and 3 bases from J; bases unmatched to any gene: 11. Germline V lookup: CDR1 SGHAT, CDR2 FQNNGV. The CDR3 region is CASSSIKTGVIYNEQFF. CDR3 sequence (DNA): TGTGCCAGCAGCTCGATAAAGACAGGGGTCATCTACAATGAGCAGTTCTTC.

The genes are TRBV13 and TRBJ2-2; D is undetermined. Trimming cost V 0 bases and J 4 bases, with 12 bases left between them. CDR3 length: 16 residues. Germline V gene data show CDR1 as PRHDT and CDR2 as FYEKMQ (reference sequence). Written as DNA, the CDR3 is TGTGCCAGCAGCTTAGGATCCGCGCCCGGCACCGGGGAGCTGTTTTTT. It encodes CASSLGSAPGTGELFF. Supplemented by reference TRBV13 and TRBJ2-2, the full variable domain reads AAGVIQSPRHLIKEKRETATLKCYPIPRHDTVYWYQQGPGQDPQFLISFYEKMQSDKGSIPDRFSAQQFSDYHSELNMSSLELGDSALYFCASSLGSAPGTGELFFGEGSRLTVL.

The chain links TRBV20-1 to TRBJ2-7; D is ambiguous. The CDR3 extends over 10 amino acids. Between the trimmed V and J ends, which lost 5 bases and 2 bases, there was a span of 4 bases. The germline gives CDR1 DFQATT, CDR2 SNEGSKA (reference sequence). The CDR3 sequence is CSAGAYEQYF. CDR3 coding DNA: TGCAGTGCTGGGGCCTACGAGCAGTACTTC.

The chain combines TRBV6-5 with TRBJ1-1, with D maybe TRBD1 (5 bases). Germline V gene sequence: CDR1 MNHEY, CDR2 SVGAGI. Trimming cost V 0 bases and J 4 bases, with 15 bases left between them. The CDR3 sequence is 16 residues long. The CDR3: CASSYSITGRSTEAFF. The CDR3 DNA reads TGTGCCAGCAGTTACTCGATAACAGGCCGGAGCACTGAAGCTTTCTTT.

The chain links TRBV3-1 (or the pseudogene TRBV3-2) to TRBJ2-3; 9 bases are shared with TRBD2. Germline assignment: CDR1 LGHDT and CDR2 YNNKEL (reference sequence). The CDR3 loop spans 19 amino acids. J lost 0 bases, V lost 2 bases, and 12 bases had no gene match. The CDR3 loop is CASSQHRVAGELSTDTQYF. The CDR3 nucleotides are TGTGCCAGCAGCCAACATCGGGTAGCGGGAGAGTTGAGCACAGATACGCAGTATTTT.

This rearrangement joins TRBV2 to TRBJ2-7, with a tentative D call TRBD1 (6 bases). Trimming pared 1 base from V and 0 bases from J, leaving 10 bases between. The CDR3 loop spans 15 amino acids. CDR1 is SNHLY and CDR2 is FYNNEI in the germline V gene. The CDR3 loop reads CASSEDRAPSYEQYF. DNA for the CDR3: TGTGCCAGCAGTGAAGACAGGGCACCCTCCTACGAGCAGTACTTC. The variable domain in full, with the rest retrieved from reference TRBV2 and TRBJ2-7, is EPEVTQTPSHQVTQMGQEVILRCVPISNHLYFYWYRQILGQKVEFLVSFYNNEISEKSEIFDDQFSVERPDGSNFTLKIRSTKLEDSAMYFCASSEDRAPSYEQYFGPGTRLTVT.

The rearrangement links TRBV5-5 to TRBJ2-1; D may be TRBD1 (6 bases). V lost 4 bases to trimming and J lost 8 bases, with 16 bases between them. CDR3 length: 14 residues. The germline gives CDR1 SGHKS, CDR2 YYEKEE (reference sequence). The CDR3 here is CASSRPGTIDEQFF. In nucleotides, the CDR3 is TGTGCCAGCAGCCGCCCCGGGACAATCGATGAGCAGTTCTTC.

This clone was counted once. V gene TRBV18 combines with J gene TRBJ2-1; D gene ambiguous. The CDR3 covers 14 residues. From germline, CDR1 is KGHSH and CDR2 LQKENI. The V end was cut by 0 bases, the J end by 1 base, with 4 bases between. The CDR3 is CASSPPVSYNEQFF. In DNA form, the CDR3 reads TGTGCCAGCTCACCACCGGTTTCCTACAATGAGCAGTTCTTC.

The chain recombines TRBV5-1 with TRBJ2-3, with TRBD2 matching 9 bases. V trimming: 1 base; J trimming: 0 bases; junction bases outside the gene matches: 0. Germline CDR1 SGHRS, CDR2 YFSETQ. The CDR3 has 15 residues. CDR3 DNA sequence: TGCGCCAGCAGCTTGACTAGCGGGAGCACAGATACGCAGTATTTT. Its protein product is CASSLTSGSTDTQYF. Combining the CDR3 with reference TRBV5-1 and TRBJ2-3 gives the whole variable domain KAGVTQTPRYLIKTRGQQVTLSCSPISGHRSVSWYQQTPGQGLQFLFEYFSETQRNKGNFPGRFSGRQFSNSRSEMNVSTLELGDSALYLCASSLTSGSTDTQYFGPGTRLTVL.

This chain connects TRBV7-6 to TRBJ1-1; 7 bases fit TRBD1. The length of the CDR3 is 15 residues. The germline CDR1 and CDR2 sequences are SGHVS and FNYEAQ. With 1 base clipped from V and 5 bases from J, the junction kept 7 bases outside the gene matches. The CDR3 region has the DNA TGTGCCAGCAGCTTAGGAAGGGGGCACGAAACTGAAGCTTTCTTT. Translated: CASSLGRGHETEAFF.

Relative to its sample, this clone is medium-sized. CDR3 sequence reads: CASSPFGWGTDTQYF. The CDR3, as DNA: TGTGCCAGCAGCCCATTCGGGTGGGGCACAGATACGCAGTATTTT. J is TRBJ2-3 and V is TRBV27; unclear D gene. Germline lookup yields CDR1 MNHEY and CDR2 SMNVEV (reference sequence). Trimming shortened V by 6 bases and J by 1 base, and 14 bases separated the two germline ends. The CDR3 length is 15 residues.

The rearrangement links TRBV6-6 to TRBJ2-1; 12 bases match TRBD2. The trim removed 6 bases at V and 3 bases at J, leaving 6 bases unmatched. The CDR3 loop spans 16 amino acids. The germline gives CDR1 MNHNY, CDR2 SVGAGI (reference sequence). CDR3 DNA sequence: TGTGCCAGCAGACCTGGACTAGCGGGAATCTACAATGAGCAGTTCTTC. Encoded protein: CASRPGLAGIYNEQFF.

The DNA of the CDR3 is TGTGCCAGCAGCGTCGGGCAGGGTGGGAATTCACCCCTCCACTTT. It encodes CASSVGQGGNSPLHF. The chain is built from TRBV9 and TRBJ1-6, with a tentative D call TRBD1 (5 bases). The germline V gene has CDR1 SGDLS and CDR2 YYNGEE. Trimming removed 2 bases at V and 7 bases at J, with 13 bases between. This CDR3 is built from 15 residues.

J is TRBJ2-5 and V is TRBV7-9, with a tentative D call TRBD2 (6 bases). The CDR3 loop spans 14 amino acids. Germline values: CDR1 SEHNR, CDR2 FQNEAQ (reference sequence). The V gene lost 7 bases and the J gene lost 2 bases, with 14 bases spanning the gap. In nucleotides, the CDR3 is TGTGCCAGCACCTGGGGAGGAGGGCAAGAGACCCAGTACTTC. Translating gives CASTWGGGQETQYF.

The chain couples TRBV6-6 to TRBJ1-1; D remains unclear. The CDR3 runs 16 residues. Germline V gene lookup returns CDR1 MNHNY and CDR2 SVGAGI (reference sequence). Trimming shortened V by 0 bases and J by 7 bases, and 18 bases separated the two germline ends. Here the CDR3 DNA reads TGTGCCAGCAGTTACTCGAGTTCGCGGCAGTTAGGTGAAGCTTTCTTT. Translated, it gives CASSYSSSRQLGEAFF.

The chain carries TRBV27 and TRBJ2-1; TRBD2 might be the D (5 bases). In germline, CDR1 is MNHEY, CDR2 SMNVEV (reference sequence). The V end lost 5 bases, the J end lost 2 bases, and 10 bases lay between the germline ends. There are 14 residues in the CDR3. The CDR3 protein is CASSRSGAYNEQFF. In DNA form, the CDR3 reads TGTGCCAGCAGTCGCTCCGGGGCCTACAATGAGCAGTTCTTC.

This clone was detected a few times. The chain couples TRBV27 to TRBJ1-2; D call uncertain. V lost 8 bases and J 2 bases, leaving 15 bases between the germline ends. The CDR3 loop spans 14 amino acids. Germline CDR1 and CDR2: MNHEY and SMNVEV (reference sequence). CDR3 protein: CASAQDSDNYGYTF. CDR3 sequence (DNA): TGTGCCAGCGCCCAGGACTCCGACAACTATGGCTACACCTTC.

This clone was observed a few times. The chain couples TRBV19 to TRBJ2-1, with TRBD2 matching over 8 bases. The CDR3 contains 15 residues. After removal of 5 bases from V and 2 bases from J, the junction contained 5 bases not matched to a gene. Per germline, CDR1 LNHDA and CDR2 SQIVND (reference sequence). This CDR3 reads CASSPRLAPYNEQFF. The CDR3 nucleotides are TGTGCCAGTAGTCCCCGACTAGCGCCCTACAATGAGCAGTTCTTC.

The chain couples TRBV21-1 to TRBJ2-7. TRBV21-1 is marked as a pseudogene. The CDR3 runs to 20 residues. CDR3 region: CASSSRRCGAEEGFAYEQYF. CDR3 in DNA: TGTGCCAGCAGCAGCCGTCGTTGCGGCGCGGAAGAGGGGTTTGCCTACGAGCAGTACTTC.

The chain links TRBV25-1 to TRBJ2-1; D might be TRBD2 (5 bases). CDR1 MGHDK and CDR2 SYGVNS come from the germline V gene. The V end was cut by 5 bases, the J end by 0 bases, with 14 bases between. The CDR3 contains 16 residues. Here the CDR3 reads CASSLEGPSSYNEQFF. The DNA for the CDR3 is TGTGCCAGCAGTCTTGAGGGTCCGAGCTCCTACAATGAGCAGTTCTTC.

This chain uses TRBV6-6 with TRBJ2-7; the match to TRBD1 covers 7 bases. Germline V CDR1 and CDR2: MNHNY, SVGAGI (reference sequence). The trim removed 4 bases at V and 0 bases at J, leaving 6 bases unmatched. The CDR3 runs 15 residues. This CDR3 reads CASSSSGTASYEQYF. The CDR3 DNA reads TGTGCCAGCAGTTCCTCCGGGACAGCCTCCTACGAGCAGTACTTC.

With regard to this clone: The identical CDR3 is also encoded by other nucleotide sequences in the sample. The chain recombines TRBV5-8 with TRBJ1-1; D ambiguous. The germline V gene has CDR1 SGHTS and CDR2 YDEGEE. Deletions cut 4 bases from V and 1 base from J, with 11 bases between. This CDR3 spans 14 amino acids. The CDR3 loop reads CASSRRAGNTEAFF. CDR3 sequence (DNA): TGTGCCAGCAGCAGGCGGGCAGGGAACACTGAAGCTTTCTTT.

The chain carries TRBV9 and TRBJ1-5; TRBD1 aligns across 7 bases. The length of the CDR3 is 14 residues. Per the germline V gene, CDR1 is SGDLS and CDR2 is YYNGEE. V dropped 3 bases and J dropped 7; count of bases not matched to a gene: 7. As DNA, the CDR3 is TGTGCCAGCAGCGGGGACAGCGGGGAACAGCCCCAGCATTTT. Amino acid sequence: CASSGDSGEQPQHF.

The CDR3 spells CASSFFGLLEETQYF. The CDR3 region has the DNA TGTGCCAGCAGCTTCTTTGGCCTCCTGGAAGAGACCCAGTACTTC. V gene TRBV7-2 combines with J gene TRBJ2-5; D is ambiguous. Trimming took off 3 bases at V and 3 bases at J, with 14 bases between the two ends. From germline, CDR1 is SGHTA and CDR2 FQGNSA. The CDR3 consists of 15 residues.

The chain uses TRBV6-4 and TRBJ2-3; TRBD2 aligns across 7 bases. Germline trimming cut 2 bases from V and 0 bases from J; bases unmatched to any gene: 2. The length of the CDR3 is 15 residues. From germline, CDR1 is MRHNA and CDR2 SNTAGT. The CDR3 reads CASSDNSGSTDTQYF. The CDR3 DNA reads TGTGCCAGCAGTGACAATAGCGGGAGCACAGATACGCAGTATTTT.

The chain links TRBV5-5 to TRBJ2-1; no definite D call. The germline V gene has CDR1 SGHKS and CDR2 YYEKEE (reference sequence). Trimming stripped 4 bases from V and 10 bases from J, with 12 bases between. The CDR3 runs 12 residues. The CDR3 region is CASSKVEKEQFF. In DNA, the CDR3 is TGTGCCAGCAGCAAAGTGGAGAAAGAGCAGTTCTTC.

CDR3 protein: CASSSDSTYGYTF. Here the CDR3 DNA reads TGTGCCAGCAGCTCCGACAGTACCTATGGCTACACCTTC. The chain uses TRBV2 and TRBJ1-2, with D possibly being TRBD1 (5 bases). Germline loops: CDR1 SNHLY, CDR2 FYNNEI. The CDR3 extends over 13 amino acids. V was cut by 6 bases and J by 4 bases, with 12 bases left in between.

The chain has TRBV7-8 and TRBJ2-1, with TRBD2 matching over 9 bases. Germline lookup yields CDR1 SGHVS and CDR2 FQNEAQ. The CDR3 loop spans 18 amino acids. V was clipped by 1 base and J by 0 bases; unmatched bases: 7. The CDR3 here is CASSLEAGGPSSYNEQFF. CDR3 DNA: TGTGCCAGCAGCTTAGAAGCGGGAGGCCCGAGCTCCTACAATGAGCAGTTCTTC. Supplemented by reference TRBV7-8 and TRBJ2-1, the full variable domain reads GAGVSQSPRYKVAKRGQDVALRCDPISGHVSLFWYQQALGQGPEFLTYFQNEAQLDKSGLPSDRFFAERPEGSVSTLKIQRTQQEDSAVYLCASSLEAGGPSSYNEQFFGPGTRLTVL.